The 18 T cell receptor beta chains below all came from one sample that was sequenced in a study of cytomegalovirus exposure and HLA in healthy donors. It was with 60 Vbeta and 13 Jbeta primers that the PCR ran. The repertoire was sequenced with immunoSEQ multiplex PCR; TCRdb's copy has only in-frame clones and lacks some. Of 150,000 to 200,000 clones listed, roughly 80% are singletons. The sequenced sample consisted of PBMCs. The receptors derive from a woman under 30 in good health and CMV-seronegative.

The chain carries TRBV2 and TRBJ1-1; the D is unclear. The V gene lost 4 bases and the J gene lost 2 bases, with 11 bases spanning the gap. Germline V CDR1 and CDR2: SNHLY, FYNNEI. CDR3 length: 14 residues. The CDR3 DNA sequence: TGTGCCAGCAGTGTCCATAGCCGAAACACTGAAGCTTTCTTT. Encoded protein: CASSVHSRNTEAFF.

The genes are TRBV5-1 and TRBJ1-5, with D possibly TRBD1 on 5 matching bases. Germline lookup yields CDR1 SGHRS and CDR2 YFSETQ. V was shortened by 5 bases and J by 4 bases, with 13 bases between the two germline ends. CDR3 length equals 14 residues. CDR3 in amino acids: CASRKEGTNQPQHF. The CDR3 DNA reads TGCGCCAGCAGGAAAGAGGGGACTAATCAGCCCCAGCATTTT.

This chain uses TRBV4-2 with TRBJ2-7, with 8 bases identical to TRBD2. CDR3 size: 18 residues. With V trimmed by 0 bases and J by 3 bases, 13 bases remained unmatched. Germline CDR1 and CDR2: LGHNA and YNFKEQ. The CDR3 coding sequence is TGTGCCAGCAGCCAAGATTGGAGCGGGGGCCCGTCCAGCTACGAGCAGTACTTC. It is translated as CASSQDWSGGPSSYEQYF.

The chain employs TRBV7-2 and TRBJ2-5, with D uncertain. The CDR3 totals 14 residues. CDR1 and CDR2 (germline): SGHTA, FQGNSA. V was pared by 2 bases and J by 5 bases, with 12 bases between. The CDR3: CASSLLSDRETQYF. The CDR3 nucleotides are TGTGCCAGCAGCTTACTCAGCGACCGGGAGACCCAGTACTTC. The whole variable domain, remainder taken from reference TRBV7-2 and TRBJ2-5, is GAGVSQSPSNKVTEKGKDVELRCDPISGHTALYWYRQSLGQGLEFLIYFQGNSAPDKSGLPSDRFSAERTGGSVSTLTIQRTQQEDSAVYLCASSLLSDRETQYFGPGTRLLVL.

V is TRBV9 and J is TRBJ2-2, with D perhaps matching TRBD1 (8 bases). Trimming cost V 0 bases and J 8 bases, with 14 bases left between them. The germline V gene encodes CDR1 SGDLS and CDR2 YYNGEE. The CDR3 runs 15 residues. The CDR3 DNA follows: TGTGCCAGCAGCGTAGGAGGACAGGGAGGGGGGGAGCTGTTTTTT. As protein: CASSVGGQGGGELFF.

CDR3 sequence: CASSDPRDSYEQYF. The CDR3 coding sequence is TGTGCCAGCAGCGACCCCAGGGACTCCTACGAGCAGTACTTC. This chain uses TRBV6-6 with TRBJ2-7; the D gene is possibly TRBD1 (5 bases). Germline assignment: CDR1 MNHNY and CDR2 SVGAGI (reference sequence). Trimming stripped 6 bases from V and 0 bases from J, with 12 bases between. There are 14 residues in the CDR3.

V usage is TRBV27 and J usage is TRBJ2-1; D is possibly TRBD1 or TRBD2 (9 bases each). Trimming pared 5 bases from V and 8 bases from J, leaving 34 bases between. The CDR3 loop spans 20 amino acids. The germline CDR1 and CDR2 sequences are MNHEY and SMNVEV (reference sequence). CDR3 amino acids: CASSPGQGRRASGNRDEQFF. Here the CDR3 DNA reads TGTGCCAGCAGTCCCGGACAGGGGCGTCGGGCTAGCGGGAATAGGGATGAGCAGTTCTTC.

The chain combines TRBV29-1 with TRBJ1-1; tentatively, D is TRBD1 (5 bases). The germline V and J ends were trimmed by 6 bases and 4 bases, with 6 bases remaining between them. Germline V lookup: CDR1 SQVTM, CDR2 ANQGSEA. The length of the CDR3 is 10 residues. In nucleotides, the CDR3 is TGCAGCGTAGGGGTCACTGAAGCTTTCTTT. Residues: CSVGVTEAFF.

The rearrangement joins TRBV9 to TRBJ2-1; 15 bases agree with TRBD2. This CDR3 comprises 19 residues. Germline V CDR1 and CDR2: SGDLS, YYNGEE. Trimming at V came to 1 base and at J to 0 bases, leaving 5 bases not matched to a gene. The CDR3: CASSVIGLAGGGSYNEQFF. Written as DNA, the CDR3 is TGTGCCAGCAGCGTAATCGGACTAGCGGGGGGGGGCTCCTACAATGAGCAGTTCTTC.

This chain links TRBV5-1 with TRBJ2-1; D uncertain. V lost 3 bases and J 9 bases, leaving 13 bases between the germline ends. The CDR3 totals 13 residues. CDR1 and CDR2 (germline): SGHRS, YFSETQ. The CDR3, as DNA: TGCGCCAGCAGCTGGAACAGCCCAATTGAGCAGTTCTTC. It encodes CASSWNSPIEQFF.

The chain links TRBV19 to TRBJ1-1; TRBD1 might be the D (5 bases). V gave up 1 base and J gave up 1 base, with 7 bases separating them. The CDR3 loop spans 14 amino acids. Germline V lookup: CDR1 LNHDA, CDR2 SQIVND (reference sequence). CDR3 DNA sequence: TGTGCCAGTAGTATAGGGACACCGAACACTGAAGCTTTCTTT. The encoded protein is CASSIGTPNTEAFF.

CDR3 in DNA: TGTGCCAGCAGTTTCCAGGGGTCTCCGGTGGACACTGAAGCTTTCTTT. Translated, it gives CASSFQGSPVDTEAFF. The chain uses TRBV28 and TRBJ1-1, with D perhaps matching TRBD1 (6 bases). Trimming stripped 3 bases from V and 3 bases from J, with 17 bases between. Germline-derived CDR1 and CDR2 are MDHEN and SYDVKM. This CDR3 is built from 16 residues.

In its sample, this clone was seen once. V usage is TRBV20-1 and J usage is TRBJ2-7; no definite D call. The V and J ends lost 5 bases and 7 bases respectively, with 12 bases between them. Germline values: CDR1 DFQATT, CDR2 SNEGSKA (reference sequence). CDR3 length: 11 amino acids. The CDR3 DNA reads as TGCAGTGCTCACAGAGACCCTGAGCAGTACTTC. Encoded protein: CSAHRDPEQYF.

This clone has only one observation. The chain joins TRBV5-8 to TRBJ2-7; 8 nucleotides agree with TRBD2. This CDR3 has 15 amino acids. Germline values: CDR1 SGHTS, CDR2 YDEGEE. The J segment lost 4 bases and the V segment lost 2 bases, leaving 8 bases of the junction unmatched. CDR3 DNA: TGTGCCAGCAGCTTCGGGAGGGAGATTACTTACGAGCAGTACTTC. Translation: CASSFGREITYEQYF.

This chain links TRBV7-2 with TRBJ2-7; 7 bases fit TRBD1. V lost 0 bases, J lost 1 base, and 0 bases stayed unmatched. In germline, CDR1 is SGHTA, CDR2 FQGNSA. CDR3 length: 14 amino acids. The chain's CDR3 is CASSLADRSYEQYF. The CDR3 DNA reads as TGTGCCAGCAGCTTAGCGGACAGGTCCTACGAGCAGTACTTC.

The V call is TRBV29-1, the J call TRBJ2-5; 9 nucleotides agree with TRBD2. Unmatched junction bases numbered 6, after V lost 2 bases and J lost 5 bases. Germline CDR1 and CDR2: SQVTM and ANQGSEA. The CDR3 is 14 amino acids. For the CDR3, the DNA is TGCAGCGTTGAATACGGACTAGCGTGGGAGACCCAGTACTTC. It translates to CSVEYGLAWETQYF. Together with reference TRBV29-1 and TRBJ2-5, the CDR3 gives the full variable domain: SAVISQKPSRDICQRGTSLTIQCQVDSQVTMMFWYRQQPGQSLTLIATANQGSEATYESGFVIDKFPISRPNLTFSTLTVSNMSPEDSSIYLCSVEYGLAWETQYFGPGTRLLVL.

This rearrangement joins TRBV29-1 to TRBJ2-1, with TRBD2 matching 13 bases. In germline, CDR1 is SQVTM, CDR2 ANQGSEA. The CDR3 extends over 16 amino acids. V shed 0 bases, J shed 8 bases, and the junction held 7 bases outside the gene matches. The CDR3 sequence is CSVEDGGLAGRDEQFF. The CDR3 nucleotides are TGCAGCGTTGAAGATGGGGGACTAGCGGGAAGAGATGAGCAGTTCTTC.

V usage is TRBV9 and J usage is TRBJ2-2, with 10 bases that match TRBD2. The CDR3 spans 15 residues. Germline CDR1 and CDR2: SGDLS and YYNGEE. The V segment lost 4 bases and the J segment 5 bases; nucleotides outside the gene matches: 5. The CDR3 reads CASSPSGGNTGELFF. Written as DNA, the CDR3 is TGTGCCAGCAGCCCTAGCGGGGGAAATACCGGGGAGCTGTTTTTT. The full variable domain, rest sourced from reference TRBV9 and TRBJ2-2, is DSGVTQTPKHLITATGQRVTLRCSPRSGDLSVYWYQQSLDQGLQFLIQYYNGEERAKGNILERFSAQQFPDLHSELNLSSLELGDSALYFCASSPSGGNTGELFFGEGSRLTVL.